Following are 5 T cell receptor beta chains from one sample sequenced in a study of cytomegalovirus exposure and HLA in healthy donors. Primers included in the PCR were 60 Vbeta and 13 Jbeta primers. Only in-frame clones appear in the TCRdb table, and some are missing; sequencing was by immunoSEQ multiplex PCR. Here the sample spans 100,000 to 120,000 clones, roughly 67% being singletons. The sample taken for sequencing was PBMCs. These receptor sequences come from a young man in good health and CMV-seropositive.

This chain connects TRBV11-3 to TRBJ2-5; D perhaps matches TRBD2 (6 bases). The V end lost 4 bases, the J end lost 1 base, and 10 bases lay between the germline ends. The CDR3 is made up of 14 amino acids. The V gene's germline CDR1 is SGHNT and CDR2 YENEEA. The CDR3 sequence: CASSSRDSQETQYF. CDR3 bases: TGTGCCAGCAGCTCACGGGACTCCCAAGAGACCCAGTACTTC.

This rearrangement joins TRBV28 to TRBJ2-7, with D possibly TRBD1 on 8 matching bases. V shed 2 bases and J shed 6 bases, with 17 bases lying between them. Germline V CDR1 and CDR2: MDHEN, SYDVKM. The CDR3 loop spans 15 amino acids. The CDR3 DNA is TGTGCCAGCAGTTTAGCTCCACAGGGGGAGGGCGAGCAGTACGTC. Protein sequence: CASSLAPQGEGEQYV.

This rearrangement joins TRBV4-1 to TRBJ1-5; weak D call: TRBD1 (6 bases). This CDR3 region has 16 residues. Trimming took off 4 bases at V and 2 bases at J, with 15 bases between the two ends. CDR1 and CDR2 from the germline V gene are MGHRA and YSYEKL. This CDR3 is CASSPDAGARNQPQHF. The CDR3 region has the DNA TGCGCCAGCAGCCCCGACGCGGGGGCCCGCAATCAGCCCCAGCATTTT.

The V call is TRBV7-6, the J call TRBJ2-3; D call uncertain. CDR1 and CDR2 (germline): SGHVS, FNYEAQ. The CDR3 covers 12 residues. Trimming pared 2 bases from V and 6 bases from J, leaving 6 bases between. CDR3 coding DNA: TGTGCCAGCAGCTTAAGAAGCGATACGCAGTATTTT. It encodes CASSLRSDTQYF.

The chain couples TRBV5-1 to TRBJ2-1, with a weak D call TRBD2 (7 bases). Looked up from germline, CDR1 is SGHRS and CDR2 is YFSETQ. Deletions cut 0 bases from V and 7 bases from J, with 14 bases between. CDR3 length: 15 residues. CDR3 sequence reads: CASSLEGGAGNEQFF. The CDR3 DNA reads TGCGCCAGCAGCTTGGAGGGGGGGGCCGGAAATGAGCAGTTCTTC.